The 13 T cell receptor beta chains in this list originate from one sample, sequenced in a study of blood T cells in healthy people across ages. PCR was performed a second time for roughly 7 to 12 cycles using a sample-barcoded 5' primer and a J-beta primer mix. TCRdb redid the calling of the 5' RACE reads with MiXCR, one entry per CDR3 protein. The repertoire includes under 1,000,000 distinct CDR3 sequences, approximately 35% of them detected once, and over 10% sits in the top ten. What was sequenced was blood. Source of these receptors: a man aged 18-30 years in good health.

The V and J genes are TRBV12-3 or TRBV12-4 and TRBJ2-3, with TRBD2 matching over 10 bases. The CDR3 contains 16 residues. Losses at the gene ends were 5 bases for V and 4 bases for J; bases not matched to a gene: 9. In DNA form, the CDR3 reads TGTGCCAGCAGTCCCCCCAGCGGGGGGGACCCAGATACGCAGTATTTT. Translation gives CASSPPSGGDPDTQYF.

This sequence joins TRBV6-2 or TRBV6-3 and TRBJ2-1, with 7 bases fitting TRBD2. The CDR3 contains 12 residues. The germline gives CDR1 MNHEY, CDR2 SVGEGT. V gave up 3 bases and J gave up 12 bases; unmatched junction bases: 5. CDR3: CASSYRGVGQFF. Written as DNA, the CDR3 is TGTGCCAGCAGTTATCGGGGGGTCGGGCAGTTCTTC.

This clonotype has just a few counts. This sequence joins TRBV7-2 and TRBJ2-5; perhaps TRBD2 as D (5 bases). This CDR3 has 16 amino acids. Germline V lookup: CDR1 SGHTA, CDR2 FQGNSA. Trimming left V 1 base short and J 5 bases short, with 17 bases between. The CDR3 spells CASSLVWLADGETQYF. DNA of the CDR3: TGTGCCAGCAGCTTAGTCTGGCTAGCCGACGGGGAGACCCAGTACTTC.

The J gene is TRBJ1-2, the V gene TRBV6-5; maybe TRBD1 (5 bases). Germline assignment: CDR1 MNHEY and CDR2 SVGAGI. The CDR3 spans 14 residues. The V end was cut by 7 bases, the J end by 4 bases, with 16 bases between. This CDR3 is CASTRGGSVYGYTF. The DNA of the CDR3 is TGTGCCAGCACACGCGGGGGTAGTGTCTATGGCTACACCTTC.

This chain uses TRBV6-2 or TRBV6-3 with TRBJ1-2; D call uncertain. This CDR3 contains 14 residues. Germline CDR1 MNHEY, CDR2 SVGEGT. Trimming shortened V by 11 bases and J by 10 bases, and 26 bases separated the two germline ends. This chain's CDR3 is CAGSENLRRAFYTF. Written as DNA, the CDR3 is TGTGCCGGAAGCGAAAACCTGCGGAGGGCCTTCTACACCTTC.

The chain couples TRBV20-1 to TRBJ1-6, with TRBD1 matching over 8 bases. CDR3 size: 18 residues. V lost 3 bases, J lost 6 bases, and 16 bases stayed unmatched. The germline gives CDR1 DFQATT, CDR2 SNEGSKA (reference sequence). The CDR3 coding sequence is TGCAGTGCTAGCCTGGGACAGGAGCTGCTATTTGTTAATTCACCCCTCCACTTT. Encoded protein: CSASLGQELLFVNSPLHF.

This clonotype was seen only a few times. The chain employs TRBV4-1 and TRBJ2-4; no clear D gene. This CDR3 has 14 amino acids. Trimming took off 1 base at V and 3 bases at J, with 7 bases between the two ends. Looked up from germline, CDR1 is MGHRA and CDR2 is YSYEKL. This CDR3 reads CASSQVQDKNIQYF. The DNA for the CDR3 is TGCGCCAGCAGCCAAGTTCAGGACAAAAACATTCAGTACTTC.

This clonotype occurred once. The V and J genes are TRBV6-1 and TRBJ2-2, with TRBD1 identical over 7 bases. Per germline, CDR1 MNHNS and CDR2 SASEGT. V lost 8 bases, J lost 6 bases, and 9 bases stayed unmatched. The CDR3 sequence is 14 residues long. CDR3 DNA sequence: TGTGCCAGCGGCCTGACAGGGTCATCCGGGGAGCTGTTTTTT. The encoded protein is CASGLTGSSGELFF.

Comment on this clonotype: A junction boundary mismatches the germline segment, possibly from a read error. V gene TRBV5-1 combines with J gene TRBJ2-1, with a possible D match to TRBD1 (6 bases). This CDR3 comprises 15 residues. In germline, CDR1 is SGHRS, CDR2 YFSETQ. CDR3 bases: TGCACCAGCAGCCCCTTCGCAACAGGGTTCAGGGAGCAGTTCTTC. Protein: CTSSPFATGFREQFF. The variable domain in full, with the rest retrieved from reference TRBV5-1 and TRBJ2-1, is KAGVTQTPRYLIKTRGQQVTLSCSPISGHRSVSWYQQTPGQGLQFLFEYFSETQRNKGNFPGRFSGRQFSNSRSEMNVSTLELGDSALYLCTSSPFATGFREQFFGPGTRLTVL.

The rearrangement joins TRBV20-1 to TRBJ2-5; 11 nucleotides match TRBD1. Trimming cost V 3 bases and J 7 bases; bases outside gene matches: 1. Germline V lookup: CDR1 DFQATT, CDR2 SNEGSKA (reference sequence). The CDR3 runs to 12 residues. CDR3 in amino acids: CSASGTGGTQYF. The CDR3 DNA reads as TGCAGTGCTAGTGGGACAGGGGGGACCCAGTACTTC.

This clonotype was seen at least ten times. The chain carries TRBV4-3 and TRBJ2-3, with 9 bases fitting TRBD1. CDR1 is LGHNA and CDR2 is YSLEER in the germline V gene. J gave up 5 bases and V 6 bases, and 6 bases lay outside the gene matches. The CDR3 is 14 residues long. The CDR3 DNA is TGCGCCAGCAGACCCGGGACAGGGAGAGATACGCAGTATTTT. Translation: CASRPGTGRDTQYF.

As regards this clonotype: One end of the junction is discordant with germline, which a read error may explain. The chain employs TRBV6-5 and TRBJ2-1; the D is unclear. From germline, CDR1 is MNHEY and CDR2 SVGAGI. This CDR3 is 13 amino acids long. The CDR3 DNA is TGTGCCGGCAGTTATATAGCAAACAGTGAGCAGTTCTTC. Translated: CAGSYIANSEQFF.

The sample holds many counts of this clonotype. V is TRBV10-3 and J is TRBJ2-5; D is undetermined. The germline V gene has CDR1 ENHRY and CDR2 SYGVKD. V was clipped by 6 bases and J by 3 bases, with 14 bases between them. The CDR3 loop spans 14 amino acids. This CDR3 reads CAIRDNTEEETQYF. The CDR3 nucleotides are TGTGCCATCAGAGACAATACAGAAGAAGAGACCCAGTACTTC.